This entry is about one TCR beta chain. Per the study methods: By means of reference gene primer amplification, nucleated cell counts were estimated. Generated by immunoSEQ multiplex PCR, the TCRdb table keeps only in-frame clones and is missing some. V, J and clone size were drawn from that table, and D and trimming were deduced from the DNA. The table includes tens of thousands of clones, 60% to 80% detected once. These data come from a study of blood T cell repertoires in COVID-19. Study background: The United States, Italy and Spain provided the acute and convalescent COVID-19 samples. Sources were T cells, B-cell-depleted T cells, or PBMCs; the material itself was cDNA or gDNA.

The CDR3 consists of 14 residues. CDR1 is SGDLS, CDR2 YYNGEE, per germline. V was shortened by 4 bases and J by 8 bases, with 16 bases between the two germline ends. The V gene is TRBV9, the J gene TRBJ2-1; D remains ambiguous. Sequenced sample: peripheral blood. The TCR comes from a woman of 80 years or more with acute or convalescent COVID-19. CDR3 protein: CASSPRLPGDEQFF. CDR3 DNA: TGTGCCAGCAGCCCACGACTCCCCGGCGATGAGCAGTTCTTC.